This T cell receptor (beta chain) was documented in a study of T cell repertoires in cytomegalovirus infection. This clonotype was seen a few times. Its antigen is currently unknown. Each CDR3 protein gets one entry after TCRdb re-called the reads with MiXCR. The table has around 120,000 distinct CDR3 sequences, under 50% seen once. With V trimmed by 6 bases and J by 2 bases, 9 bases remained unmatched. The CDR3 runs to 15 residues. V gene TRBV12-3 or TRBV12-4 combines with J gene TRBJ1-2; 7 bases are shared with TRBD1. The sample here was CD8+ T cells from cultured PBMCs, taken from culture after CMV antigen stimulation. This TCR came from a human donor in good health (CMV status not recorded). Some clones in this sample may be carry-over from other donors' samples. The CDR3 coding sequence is TGTGCCAGCAGCCGCTTTGACAGGGCCAACTATGGCTACACCTTC. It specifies CASSRFDRANYGYTF.